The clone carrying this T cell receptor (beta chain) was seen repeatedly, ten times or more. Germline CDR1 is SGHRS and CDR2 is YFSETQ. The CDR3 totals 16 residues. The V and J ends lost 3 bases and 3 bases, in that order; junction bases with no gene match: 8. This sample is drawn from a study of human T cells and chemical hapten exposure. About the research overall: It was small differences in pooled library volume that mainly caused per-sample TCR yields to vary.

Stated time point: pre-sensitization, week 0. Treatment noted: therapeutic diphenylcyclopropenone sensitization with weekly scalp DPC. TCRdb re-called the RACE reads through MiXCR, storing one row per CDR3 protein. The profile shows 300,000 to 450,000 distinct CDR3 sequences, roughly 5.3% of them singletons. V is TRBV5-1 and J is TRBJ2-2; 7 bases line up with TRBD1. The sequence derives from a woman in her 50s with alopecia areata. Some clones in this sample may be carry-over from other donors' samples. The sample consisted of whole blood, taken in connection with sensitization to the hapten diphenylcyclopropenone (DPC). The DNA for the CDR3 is TGCGCCAGCAGCTGGAACGAGGGACAGTACACCGGGGAGCTGTTTTTT. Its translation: CASSWNEGQYTGELFF.